Included here is one T cell receptor beta chain sequence, with context. Its antigen remains unknown. 60 Vbeta and 13 Jbeta primers were used in PCR. The method was immunoSEQ multiplex PCR; TCRdb's version includes in-frame clones alone and lacks a portion of them. The data show 140,000 or so clones, with approximately 83% seen just once and about 1.8% held by the top ten. These data belong to a study of cytomegalovirus exposure and HLA in healthy donors. Germline CDR1 is WSHSY and CDR2 is SAAADI. The CDR3 length is 14 residues. V lost 5 bases to trimming and J lost 6 bases; unmatched junction nucleotides: 7. Overall study results and limits: By a later analysis, the bulk of CMV-associated TCR beta chains appeared HLA-restricted. Donors were assumed by presence/absence analyses to have roughly uniform sequencing depth. Highest at DRB1 and lowest at HLA-C, TCR association rates differed among HLA loci in a later analysis.

Donors likely had unrecorded immune exposures despite being nominally healthy when sampled. The sample taken for sequencing was PBMCs. The J gene is TRBJ2-1, the V gene TRBV10-2; the match to TRBD1 covers 7 bases. The source is a woman aged 40 to 55 in good health and CMV-seronegative. CDR3: CASSLYRGGNEQFF. The CDR3 DNA follows: TGCGCCAGCAGTCTCTACAGGGGTGGCAATGAGCAGTTCTTC.